This T cell receptor (beta chain) was found in a study of cytomegalovirus exposure and HLA in healthy donors. Study context: Of a few hundred genotyped donors, 65% to 85% clustered with self-reported Caucasian donors.

In the PCR, 60 Vbeta and 13 Jbeta primers were used. The assay was immunoSEQ multiplex PCR, and TCRdb's table has in-frame clones only and misses some. This sample's clone table lists approximately 210,000 clones. This CDR3 is built from 15 residues. The J segment lost 3 bases and the V segment lost 5 bases, leaving 6 bases of the junction unmatched. Germline CDR1 is MNHNY and CDR2 is SVGAGI (reference sequence). The source is a woman in her twenties or thirties in good health and CMV-seropositive. The chain couples TRBV6-6 to TRBJ1-3, with 8 bases that match TRBD1. The sample consisted of PBMCs. CDR3: CASSPQGAGGNTIYF. The CDR3 coding sequence is TGTGCCAGCAGTCCTCAGGGGGCGGGTGGAAACACCATATATTTT.